Shown below are 27 T cell receptor beta chains from a single sample sequenced in a study of T cells in Graves' hyperthyroidism and ophthalmopathy. TCR beta CDR3 regions were amplified from RNA transcripts. HTBI primers were the set used in a first-round RT-PCR of the TCR CDR3. Each CDR3 protein gets one entry after TCRdb re-called the multiplex PCR reads with MiXCR. The repertoire has about 740,000 distinct CDR3 sequences, approximately 15% of them found once; the top ten carry roughly 10%. What was sequenced was blood. These receptors were obtained from a young woman with Graves' hyperthyroidism.

This clonotype was seen ten or more times. The V gene is TRBV20-1, the J gene TRBJ2-1; the match to TRBD2 covers 10 bases. Per the germline V gene, CDR1 is DFQATT and CDR2 is SNEGSKA (reference sequence). After removal of 0 bases from V and 6 bases from J, the junction contained 5 bases not matched to a gene. CDR3 length equals 15 residues. This CDR3 is CSAREGTSDFNEQFF. The CDR3 region has the DNA TGCAGTGCTAGAGAGGGGACTAGCGATTTCAATGAGCAGTTCTTC.

The table lists this clonotype with a few counts. The CDR3 DNA reads TGTGCCAGCAGTTTTATGCAGGGGGATATCGGGGAGCTGTTTTTT. It codes for CASSFMQGDIGELFF. The V gene is TRBV28, the J gene TRBJ2-2; 7 nucleotides align to TRBD1. The germline V gene has CDR1 MDHEN and CDR2 SYDVKM. There are 15 residues in the CDR3. V was pared by 3 bases and J by 7 bases, with 8 bases of the junction left unmatched.

In this sample, this clonotype turned up a few times. The chain uses TRBV3-1 and TRBJ2-1, with a possible D match to TRBD2 (6 bases). This CDR3 is 15 amino acids long. The germline V and J ends were trimmed by 7 bases and 2 bases, with 15 bases remaining between them. The germline CDR1 and CDR2 sequences are LGHDT and YNNKEL (reference sequence). Here the CDR3 reads CASNNAGPAYNEQFF. The CDR3 DNA sequence: TGTGCCAGCAACAATGCGGGACCCGCCTACAATGAGCAGTTCTTC.

At least ten counts were recorded for this clonotype. The chain carries TRBV7-9 and TRBJ2-7; weak D call: TRBD1 (7 bases). The CDR3 sequence is 14 residues long. Germline V gene lookup returns CDR1 SEHNR and CDR2 FQNEAQ (reference sequence). V was trimmed by 5 bases and J by 5 bases, leaving 16 bases between them. CDR3 in DNA: TGTGCCAGCAGCGGGTACAGGGGCGGGGACGAGCAGTACTTC. Its protein product is CASSGYRGGDEQYF. The entire variable domain, with the rest obtained from reference TRBV7-9 and TRBJ2-7, is as follows: DTGVSQNPRHKITKRGQNVTFRCDPISEHNRLYWYRQTLGQGPEFLTYFQNEAQLEKSRLLSDRFSAERPKGSFSTLEIQRTEQGDSAMYLCASSGYRGGDEQYFGPGTRLTVT.

This clonotype occurred many times. This chain joins TRBV7-9 and TRBJ1-2, with 9 bases fitting TRBD1. From germline, CDR1 is SEHNR and CDR2 FQNEAQ (reference sequence). V was clipped by 5 bases and J by 6 bases; unmatched bases: 1. This CDR3 region has 12 residues. CDR3 sequence: CASSRDRDGYTF. The CDR3, as DNA: TGTGCCAGCAGCAGGGACAGGGATGGCTACACCTTC.

This clonotype was detected many times. The V and J genes are TRBV18 and TRBJ2-1; weak D call: TRBD1 (5 bases). CDR1 and CDR2 (germline): KGHSH, LQKENI. The CDR3 contains 15 residues. The V end lost 3 bases, the J end lost 0 bases, and 9 bases lay between the germline ends. The CDR3 loop is CASSPSTVSYNEQFF. The CDR3 bases are TGTGCCAGCTCACCCTCGACAGTCTCCTACAATGAGCAGTTCTTC.

This clonotype was seen ten or more times. The rearrangement links TRBV30 to TRBJ2-7, with 8 positions matching TRBD1. This CDR3 has 13 residues. Per germline, CDR1 GTSNPN and CDR2 SVGIG (reference sequence). J was trimmed by 7 bases and V by 5 bases; bases with no gene match: 10. The CDR3 here is CAWGRGLGLEQYF. The DNA for the CDR3 is TGTGCCTGGGGCAGGGGGCTGGGTTTGGAGCAGTACTTC.

This clonotype is a singleton in its sample. CDR3 sequence reads: CASSGGGGPYNEQFF. For the CDR3, the DNA is TGTGCCAGCAGCGGGGGGGGGGGGCCCTACAATGAGCAGTTCTTC. V and J are TRBV6-1 and TRBJ2-1; 8 bases map to TRBD2. This CDR3 region has 15 residues. V lost 6 bases to trimming and J lost 2 bases; unmatched junction nucleotides: 6. In germline, CDR1 is MNHNS, CDR2 SASEGT.

This clonotype has only a few counts. A read error is possible here, since a much larger clone lies one base away. The chain links TRBV2 to TRBJ1-5, with 9 bases identical to TRBD1. The CDR3 loop spans 15 amino acids. V lost 6 bases and J lost 3; bases outside the gene matches: 6. Germline V gene sequence: CDR1 SNHLY, CDR2 FYNNEI. The CDR3 region has the DNA TGTGCCAGCAGCGGGACAGGGATGGTCAATCAGCCCCAGCATTTT. Protein sequence: CASSGTGMVNQPQHF.

This clonotype was counted many times. CDR3 residues: CASPARGVQETQYF. Written as DNA, the CDR3 is TGTGCCAGCCCCGCGAGGGGGGTACAAGAGACCCAGTACTTC. The chain carries TRBV2 and TRBJ2-5; the D call may be TRBD1 or TRBD2 (6 bases each). Trimming took off 8 bases at V and 2 bases at J, with 15 bases between the two ends. CDR1 is SNHLY and CDR2 is FYNNEI in the germline V gene. The CDR3 has 14 amino acids.

This clonotype has a count of ten or more. The genes are TRBV6-1 and TRBJ2-3; D possibly corresponds to TRBD2 (6 bases). The CDR3 sequence is 14 residues long. The V gene lost 1 base and the J gene lost 4 bases, with 9 bases spanning the gap. The V gene's germline CDR1 is MNHNS and CDR2 SASEGT. The CDR3 is CASSEVWGADTQYF. The CDR3 nucleotides are TGTGCCAGCAGTGAAGTATGGGGGGCAGATACGCAGTATTTT.

This clonotype was detected ten times or more. The chain joins TRBV10-3 to TRBJ1-1; D remains unclear. The CDR3 totals 15 residues. The ends were cut back, 2 bases at V and 4 bases at J, with 14 bases in the middle. Per germline, CDR1 ENHRY and CDR2 SYGVKD. The CDR3 coding sequence is TGTGCCATCAGTGAGGAACCCAACCCGGGCACTGAAGCTTTCTTT. Its translation is CAISEEPNPGTEAFF.

This clonotype was recorded many times. The chain uses TRBV15 and TRBJ2-5, with D possibly being TRBD2 (6 bases). CDR3 length: 13 residues. Trimming cost V 7 bases and J 5 bases, with 14 bases left between them. The germline V gene has CDR1 LNHNV and CDR2 YYDKDF (reference sequence). CDR3 DNA sequence: TGTGCCACCAAGAGCGGGTTCGGGGAGACCCAGTACTTC. The encoded protein is CATKSGFGETQYF.

This clonotype was found a few times. This chain uses TRBV27 with TRBJ2-1; D call uncertain. From germline, CDR1 is MNHEY and CDR2 SMNVEV (reference sequence). The CDR3 covers 15 residues. V dropped 4 bases and J dropped 7 bases, with 17 bases sitting between them. The CDR3 region is CASSYLGLRVNEQFF. For the CDR3, the DNA is TGTGCCAGCAGTTACCTCGGTTTAAGGGTGAATGAGCAGTTCTTC.

The chain employs TRBV14 and TRBJ2-7, with no clear D. CDR3 length: 13 residues. The germline V gene encodes CDR1 SGHDN and CDR2 FVKESK. The V end lost 2 bases, the J end lost 2 bases, and 7 bases lay between the germline ends. CDR3 sequence: CASSQNSAYEQYF. The CDR3 DNA is TGTGCCAGCAGCCAAAACTCGGCCTACGAGCAGTACTTC.

The V and J genes are TRBV27 and TRBJ1-6, with D perhaps matching TRBD1 (5 bases). CDR1 is MNHEY, CDR2 SMNVEV, per germline (reference sequence). The CDR3 sequence is 16 residues long. Trimming cost V 0 bases and J 9 bases, with 15 bases left between them. CDR3 in DNA: TGTGCCAGCAGTTTATCCGCCAGGGTAGGAGGTTCACCCCTCCACTTT. It codes for CASSLSARVGGSPLHF.

V gene TRBV7-8 combines with J gene TRBJ2-7; 8 bases are a match to TRBD1. V lost 2 bases to trimming and J lost 0 bases; unmatched junction nucleotides: 3. Germline loops: CDR1 SGHVS, CDR2 FQNEAQ. This CDR3 is 15 amino acids long. CDR3 nucleotides: TGTGCCAGCAGCTTACGGGACAGGAGCTCCTACGAGCAGTACTTC. Amino acids: CASSLRDRSSYEQYF.

Of note for this clonotype: A much larger clonotype is one base distant, so this may be a read error. The chain uses TRBV28 and TRBJ1-4; D is unresolved. Germline V CDR1 and CDR2: MDHEN, SYDVKM. CDR3 length: 15 residues. Trimming removed 2 bases at V and 8 bases at J, with 15 bases between. The DNA of the CDR3 is TGTGCCAGCAGTTTACCTAGGACTGTTCGGGAAAAACTGTTTTTT. Its translation: CASSLPRTVREKLFF.

This clonotype was picked up a small number of times. The V call is TRBV27, the J call TRBJ2-6, with TRBD1 as a possible D gene (6 bases). The CDR3 loop spans 17 amino acids. The germline V and J ends were trimmed by 2 bases and 0 bases, with 11 bases remaining between them. Germline V gives CDR1 MNHEY, CDR2 SMNVEV (reference sequence). CDR3 protein: CASSLSGGLSGANVLTF. CDR3 sequence (DNA): TGTGCCAGCAGTTTAAGTGGGGGCCTCTCTGGGGCCAACGTCCTGACTTTC.

This clonotype was seen repeatedly, ten times or more. V gene TRBV27 combines with J gene TRBJ1-2, with TRBD1 matching over 7 bases. V shed 8 bases, J shed 4 bases, and the junction held 10 bases outside the gene matches. This CDR3 has 14 residues. From germline, CDR1 is MNHEY and CDR2 SMNVEV (reference sequence). The DNA of the CDR3 is TGTGCCAGCGGCAAAAAAGGGGGCGGCTATGGCTACACCTTC. It encodes CASGKKGGGYGYTF.

The table lists this clonotype with many counts. This rearrangement joins TRBV7-9 to TRBJ2-6, with D unclear. This CDR3 is 13 amino acids long. Germline V CDR1 and CDR2: SEHNR, FQNEAQ (reference sequence). V lost 6 bases and J lost 11, with 14 bases in between. As DNA, the CDR3 is TGTGCCAGCAGTTTACCCCGGCTCCACGTCCTGACTTTC. Translation gives CASSLPRLHVLTF.

This clonotype has just a few counts. The chain has TRBV15 and TRBJ2-1; possibly TRBD2 for D (6 bases). Germline assignment: CDR1 LNHNV and CDR2 YYDKDF (reference sequence). The V and J ends lost 3 bases and 6 bases respectively, with 9 bases between them. This CDR3 region has 13 residues. This CDR3 reads CATSRGLLNEQFF. DNA of the CDR3: TGTGCCACCAGCAGGGGACTCCTCAATGAGCAGTTCTTC. Drawing the rest from reference TRBV15 and TRBJ2-1, the complete variable domain is DAMVIQNPRYQVTQFGKPVTLSCSQTLNHNVMYWYQQKSSQAPKLLFHYYDKDFNNEADTPDNFQSRRPNTSFCFLDIRSPGLGDTAMYLCATSRGLLNEQFFGPGTRLTVL.

This clonotype has only a few counts. The V call is TRBV20-1, the J call TRBJ1-2; D gene unclear. Germline CDR1 and CDR2: DFQATT and SNEGSKA (reference sequence). This CDR3 is built from 12 residues. Trimming took 5 bases from V and 2 from J, leaving 9 bases between them. The CDR3 DNA sequence: TGCAGTGCTTTCGACGGAAACTATGGCTACACCTTC. Encoded protein: CSAFDGNYGYTF.

This clonotype was counted a few times. V is TRBV27 and J is TRBJ2-2, with D possibly TRBD1 on 5 matching bases. The CDR3 is 16 residues long. Trimming took 2 bases from V and 0 from J, leaving 10 bases between them. Germline lookup yields CDR1 MNHEY and CDR2 SMNVEV (reference sequence). The CDR3 spells CASSLAGSPNTGELFF. The CDR3 DNA sequence: TGTGCCAGCAGTTTAGCAGGGTCACCGAACACCGGGGAGCTGTTTTTT.

This rearrangement joins TRBV27 to TRBJ2-7; D gene uncertain. The CDR3 loop spans 13 amino acids. V lost 3 bases and J 3 bases, leaving 9 bases between the germline ends. The V gene's germline CDR1 is MNHEY and CDR2 SMNVEV (reference sequence). CDR3 sequence reads: CASSLKTNYEQYF. The CDR3, as DNA: TGTGCCAGCAGTTTGAAGACCAACTACGAGCAGTACTTC.

This clonotype was detected a few times. This rearrangement joins TRBV6-5 to TRBJ1-1; no reliable D call. The CDR3 has 14 amino acids. The V end was cut by 0 bases, the J end by 7 bases, with 12 bases between. Germline V gene sequence: CDR1 MNHEY, CDR2 SVGAGI. The CDR3 spells CASSYSIWQNEAFF. CDR3 in DNA: TGTGCCAGCAGTTACTCGATTTGGCAGAATGAAGCTTTCTTT.

Only a few counts were recorded for this clonotype. This chain links TRBV24-1 with TRBJ2-2; the D is unclear. With 3 bases removed from V and 5 bases from J, the gap between germline ends came to 12 bases. CDR1 KGHDR and CDR2 SFDVKD come from the germline V gene. The CDR3 is 15 amino acids. The chain's CDR3 is CATSDPGSDTGELFF. CDR3 in DNA: TGTGCCACCAGTGATCCAGGATCGGATACCGGGGAGCTGTTTTTT.